Each of the 14 T cell receptor beta chains below was sequenced from the same sample in a study of blood T cell repertoires in COVID-19. Assay used: immunoSEQ multiplex PCR; TCRdb lists only in-frame clones, some missing. The sample carries over 50,000 clones, around 90% recorded once. What was sequenced was peripheral blood. These receptors were obtained from a human donor in a cohort sampled during active COVID-19.

The rearrangement uses TRBV7-9 and TRBJ1-3; D is perhaps TRBD1 (5 bases). The V end was cut by 5 bases, the J end by 0 bases, with 8 bases between. CDR3 length: 14 amino acids. CDR1 is SEHNR and CDR2 is FQNEAQ in the germline V gene (reference sequence). CDR3 amino acids: CASSRQGSGNTIYF. The CDR3 DNA reads TGTGCCAGCAGCCGGCAGGGCTCTGGAAACACCATATATTTT.

The V gene is TRBV6-5, the J gene TRBJ1-2; TRBD1 matches at 8 bases. Trimming cost V 6 bases and J 2 bases; bases outside gene matches: 5. The CDR3 is 14 residues long. CDR1 is MNHEY and CDR2 is SVGAGI in the germline V gene. This CDR3 reads CASSPNRGNYGYTF. The CDR3 coding sequence is TGTGCCAGCAGCCCAAACAGGGGGAACTATGGCTACACCTTC.

The chain recombines TRBV5-7 with TRBJ2-7; no firm D call. TRBV5-7 is flagged as an ORF with uncertain function. The CDR3 sequence is 16 residues long. Deletions cut 3 bases from V and 0 bases from J, with 16 bases between. The CDR3 is CASSSDPMTASYEQYF. The DNA of the CDR3 is TGTGCCAGCAGCTCCGACCCGATGACTGCCTCCTACGAGCAGTACTTC.

The chain joins TRBV3-1 (or the pseudogene TRBV3-2) to TRBJ2-7; a possible D gene is TRBD2 (5 bases). V lost 8 bases, J lost 2 bases, and 10 bases lay in between. This CDR3 has 12 amino acids. Germline-derived CDR1 and CDR2 are LGHDT and YNNKEL (reference sequence). Here the CDR3 reads CASLSGTYEQYF. The CDR3 DNA sequence: TGTGCCAGCCTGTCGGGGACCTACGAGCAGTACTTC.

The rearrangement links TRBV6-6 to TRBJ2-3, with a possible D match to TRBD1 (5 bases). Germline V gene sequence: CDR1 MNHNY, CDR2 SVGAGI (reference sequence). CDR3 length equals 14 residues. Between the trimmed V and J ends, which lost 2 bases and 7 bases, there was a span of 13 bases. The CDR3 region has the DNA TGTGCCAGCAGTTACACCAGGGATCGAAATACGCAGTATTTT. Translating gives CASSYTRDRNTQYF.

The V gene is TRBV7-9, the J gene TRBJ2-1; 8 bases map to TRBD2. The CDR3 contains 14 residues. Trimming removed 2 bases from V and 4 bases from J; junction bases left unmatched: 1. Looked up from germline, CDR1 is SEHNR and CDR2 is FQNEAQ (reference sequence). The CDR3 loop reads CASSLLAGYNEQFF. The CDR3 nucleotides read TGTGCCAGCAGCTTACTAGCGGGTTACAATGAGCAGTTCTTC.

The J gene is TRBJ1-4, the V gene TRBV18, with no clear D. The CDR3 contains 13 residues. CDR1 and CDR2 (germline): KGHSH, LQKENI. Trimming took off 2 bases at V and 7 bases at J, with 8 bases between the two ends. DNA of the CDR3: TGTGCCAGCTCACCAAAGGCGGGTGAAAAACTGTTTTTT. Its translation is CASSPKAGEKLFF. Together with reference TRBV18 and TRBJ1-4, the CDR3 gives the full variable domain: NAGVMQNPRHLVRRRGQEARLRCSPMKGHSHVYWYRQLPEEGLKFMVYLQKENIIDESGMPKERFSAEFPKEGPSILRIQQVVRGDSAAYFCASSPKAGEKLFFGSGTQLSVL.

This clone was detected once. This chain joins TRBV7-2 and TRBJ1-6; D remains ambiguous. Trimming cost V 6 bases and J 5 bases, with 14 bases left between them. The CDR3 is made up of 15 amino acids. Germline loops: CDR1 SGHTA, CDR2 FQGNSA. CDR3 bases: TGTGCCAGCAGTCCGCTTAGAGGAAATAATTCACCCCTCCACTTT. Amino acid sequence: CASSPLRGNNSPLHF.

This rearrangement joins TRBV7-8 to TRBJ1-6; 8 bases match TRBD1. V trimming: 5 bases; J trimming: 9 bases; junction bases outside the gene matches: 6. The CDR3 is 14 amino acids. Looked up from germline, CDR1 is SGHVS and CDR2 is FQNEAQ. The CDR3 DNA sequence: TGTGCCAGCAGCGTCGACAGGGGAGGTTCACCCCTCCACTTT. This codes for CASSVDRGGSPLHF.

The V call is TRBV18, the J call TRBJ1-1; 8 bases map to TRBD1. The CDR3 length is 13 residues. Trimming cost V 1 base and J 5 bases; bases outside gene matches: 0. Germline V gives CDR1 KGHSH, CDR2 LQKENI. This CDR3 reads CASSPRDRTEAFF. CDR3 sequence (DNA): TGTGCCAGCTCACCACGGGACAGGACTGAAGCTTTCTTT. The full variable domain, completed using reference TRBV18 and TRBJ1-1, is NAGVMQNPRHLVRRRGQEARLRCSPMKGHSHVYWYRQLPEEGLKFMVYLQKENIIDESGMPKERFSAEFPKEGPSILRIQQVVRGDSAAYFCASSPRDRTEAFFGQGTRLTVV.

The chain couples TRBV19 to TRBJ2-1; 12 positions agree with TRBD2. This CDR3 comprises 17 residues. Trimming took 6 bases from V and 0 from J; bases not matched to a gene: 6. The V gene's germline CDR1 is LNHDA and CDR2 SQIVND (reference sequence). Here the CDR3 DNA reads TGTGCCAGTAGCGCCTCTAGCGGGAGGGGCTCCTACAATGAGCAGTTCTTC. Protein product: CASSASSGRGSYNEQFF.

The chain recombines TRBV21-1 with TRBJ2-7; TRBD2 is the table's D call, not checked against the DNA. TRBV21-1 is recorded as a pseudogene. There are 13 residues in the CDR3. The CDR3 nucleotides are TGTGCCAGCAGCAAGAGGTTCTTCTACGAGCAGTACTTC. It translates to CASSKRFFYEQYF.

In DNA form, the CDR3 reads TGTGCCAGCAGCCCCCAGATGCGGGCCAAAAACATTCAGTACTTC. Encoded protein: CASSPQMRAKNIQYF. The V call is TRBV11-1, the J call TRBJ2-4, with no clear D. This CDR3 is 15 amino acids long. From germline, CDR1 is SGHAT and CDR2 FQDESV (reference sequence). Trimming removed 5 bases from V and 1 base from J, with 12 bases in between.

The chain combines TRBV10-3 with TRBJ1-6, with 8 bases aligning to TRBD1. With 2 bases clipped from V and 6 bases from J, the junction kept 3 bases outside the gene matches. CDR3 size: 15 residues. Looked up from germline, CDR1 is ENHRY and CDR2 is SYGVKD. CDR3 sequence (DNA): TGTGCCATCAGTGAGGCGACAGGGGCTAATTCACCCCTCCACTTT. This sequence encodes CAISEATGANSPLHF.